This T cell receptor beta chain stems from a study of T cells in Graves' hyperthyroidism and ophthalmopathy. CDR3 size: 13 residues. Germline loops: CDR1 KGHSH, CDR2 LQKENI. With 3 bases removed from V and 7 bases from J, the gap between germline ends came to 12 bases. Notes on the study in general: In blood, most of the thyroid clonotypes expanded above 0.001 were also present. Ophthalmopathy stood apart from stable hyperthyroidism in a 13 V-J model.

Amplification yielded TCR beta CDR3 regions, with RNA transcripts as the source. A first-round RT-PCR of the TCR CDR3 used the HTBI primer set. TCRdb reanalysed the multiplex PCR reads using MiXCR and keeps one entry per CDR3 protein. Seen here are 600,000 to 850,000 distinct CDR3 sequences, roughly a sixth observed once, and the top ten hold approximately 15%. This clonotype was detected ten times or more. Its cognate antigen is unknown. The sequence came from a woman aged 50 to 60 with Graves' hyperthyroidism that later progressed to Graves' ophthalmopathy. The chain carries TRBV18 and TRBJ1-1; D remains ambiguous. The sample comprised blood. The CDR3 reads CASSPDSGDEAFF. CDR3 sequence (DNA): TGTGCCAGCTCACCGGATTCTGGGGATGAAGCTTTCTTT.